Listed here are 20 T cell receptor beta chains from one sample, sequenced in a study of T cell responses to AZD1222 COVID-19 vaccine. The table came from immunoSEQ multiplex PCR; TCRdb's copy has only in-frame clones and leaves some out. Of 130,000 or so clones listed, over 75% were seen once; the top ten hold around 4.4%. The sequences come from peripheral blood, collected 28 days after the second dose of the MenACWY control vaccine. The receptors were sampled from an adult who received the MenACWY meningococcal vaccine as a control.

J is TRBJ1-2 and V is TRBV11-2; 8 bases match TRBD1. V dropped 4 bases and J dropped 2; count of bases not matched to a gene: 6. Germline V gene sequence: CDR1 SGHAT, CDR2 FQNNGV. The CDR3 runs to 15 residues. In DNA, the CDR3 is TGTGCCAGCAGCTCGGTTCGGACAGGGAACTATGGCTACACCTTC. It is translated as CASSSVRTGNYGYTF.

The chain recombines TRBV4-2 with TRBJ1-3; D perhaps matches TRBD1 (5 bases). Germline V gene sequence: CDR1 LGHNA, CDR2 YNFKEQ. This CDR3 comprises 19 residues. The V and J ends lost 4 bases and 0 bases respectively, with 22 bases between them. In nucleotides, the CDR3 is TGTGCCAGCAGCCCCCTAGGAACGACAGCCTCTCTCTCTGGAAACACCATATATTTT. It encodes CASSPLGTTASLSGNTIYF.

The chain uses TRBV2 and TRBJ2-3; D gene unclear. V lost 3 bases to trimming and J lost 0 bases, with 13 bases between them. Germline V gene data show CDR1 as SNHLY and CDR2 as FYNNEI. There are 16 residues in the CDR3. Written as DNA, the CDR3 is TGTGCCAGCAGTGATCCGAAACAACCCAGCACAGATACGCAGTATTTT. Translating gives CASSDPKQPSTDTQYF.

The genes are TRBV28 and TRBJ2-7, with a weak D call TRBD1 (6 bases). Germline V gene lookup returns CDR1 MDHEN and CDR2 SYDVKM. V was pared by 8 bases and J by 4 bases, with 24 bases between. This CDR3 region has 16 residues. The CDR3 nucleotides read TGTGCCAGCTGCGGACCCGGGACACGGATTCCATACGAGCAGTACTTC. This encodes CASCGPGTRIPYEQYF.

V is TRBV5-5 and J is TRBJ2-1; tentatively, D is TRBD2 (7 bases). Germline V gene lookup returns CDR1 SGHKS and CDR2 YYEKEE (reference sequence). This CDR3 has 17 amino acids. V lost 0 bases and J 7 bases, leaving 20 bases between the germline ends. The CDR3 here is CASSLVIGGRGWNEQFF. CDR3 in DNA: TGTGCCAGCAGCTTGGTTATCGGGGGGCGAGGGTGGAATGAGCAGTTCTTC.

This chain uses TRBV27 with TRBJ2-7; TRBD2 matches at 8 bases. CDR1 and CDR2 from the germline V gene are MNHEY and SMNVEV (reference sequence). This CDR3 spans 14 amino acids. V lost 5 bases and J lost 3; bases outside the gene matches: 6. CDR3 amino acids: CASSDPAGVYEQYF. DNA for the CDR3: TGTGCCAGCAGTGATCCAGCGGGAGTCTACGAGCAGTACTTC.

V is TRBV6-5 and J is TRBJ2-5, with no clear D. Trimming removed 8 bases at V and 5 bases at J, with 18 bases between. The germline CDR1 and CDR2 sequences are MNHEY and SVGAGI. The CDR3 sequence is 14 residues long. CDR3 loop: CASGRSGGVETQYF. The CDR3 region has the DNA TGTGCCAGCGGTCGCTCCGGCGGAGTGGAGACCCAGTACTTC.

The chain joins TRBV7-2 to TRBJ1-4; maybe TRBD1 (5 bases). The germline CDR1 and CDR2 sequences are SGHTA and FQGNSA. This CDR3 has 14 amino acids. The germline V and J ends were trimmed by 2 bases and 8 bases, with 12 bases remaining between them. The CDR3 reads CASSLSGPAEKLFF. CDR3 DNA sequence: TGTGCCAGCAGCTTATCAGGGCCCGCGGAAAAACTGTTTTTT.

J is TRBJ2-1 and V is TRBV7-3; 9 positions match TRBD1. The germline V gene has CDR1 SGHTA and CDR2 FQGTGA. The CDR3 contains 15 residues. The V and J ends lost 4 bases and 6 bases, in that order; junction bases with no gene match: 7. CDR3 in amino acids: CASSSTGGYINEQFF. CDR3 nucleotides: TGTGCCAGCAGCTCCACAGGGGGCTACATCAATGAGCAGTTCTTC.

The chain links TRBV4-2 to TRBJ1-2; maybe TRBD1 (6 bases). Looked up from germline, CDR1 is LGHNA and CDR2 is YNFKEQ. The V gene lost 4 bases and the J gene lost 4 bases, with 13 bases spanning the gap. This CDR3 has 14 amino acids. In DNA form, the CDR3 reads TGTGCCAGCAGCCCCGGCGGACAGATCTATGGCTACACCTTC. This codes for CASSPGGQIYGYTF.

This clone was found once. V gene TRBV2 combines with J gene TRBJ1-1; the D gene is possibly TRBD1 (6 bases). Germline V gene data show CDR1 as SNHLY and CDR2 as FYNNEI. Trimming took 6 bases from V and 3 from J, leaving 14 bases between them. The CDR3 totals 14 residues. The CDR3 reads CASRPTGGDTEAFF. For the CDR3, the DNA is TGTGCCAGCAGACCGACAGGAGGGGACACTGAAGCTTTCTTT.

J is TRBJ2-5 and V is TRBV6-1, with TRBD2 matching over 7 bases. The ends lost 3 bases at V and 5 bases at J; junction bases unmatched: 6. CDR1 MNHNS and CDR2 SASEGT come from the germline V gene. This CDR3 spans 14 amino acids. CDR3 DNA sequence: TGTGCCAGCAGTGATTGGGGGGGGAGGGAGACCCAGTACTTC. Protein product: CASSDWGGRETQYF.

This clone was observed once. V is TRBV24-1 and J is TRBJ1-5, with D perhaps TRBD1 (6 bases). V was shortened by 3 bases and J by 3 bases, with 14 bases between the two germline ends. This CDR3 is 16 amino acids long. The germline V gene has CDR1 KGHDR and CDR2 SFDVKD. Here the CDR3 DNA reads TGTGCCACCAGTGATGTACAGGGCCCCTCCAATCAGCCCCAGCATTTT. Translation: CATSDVQGPSNQPQHF.

The rearrangement uses TRBV14 and TRBJ1-1; D gene uncertain. The length of the CDR3 is 15 residues. V gave up 4 bases and J gave up 1 base, with 13 bases separating them. CDR1 and CDR2 from the germline V gene are SGHDN and FVKESK. CDR3 amino acids: CASSPLLQKNTEAFF. CDR3 nucleotides: TGTGCCAGCAGCCCCTTATTACAGAAGAACACTGAAGCTTTCTTT.

This chain connects TRBV19 to TRBJ1-1; D gene ambiguous. V was shortened by 4 bases and J by 8 bases, with 26 bases between the two germline ends. CDR3 length: 17 amino acids. From germline, CDR1 is LNHDA and CDR2 SQIVND (reference sequence). CDR3 DNA: TGTGCCAGTAGTAATGCCACTCAATCGGGAACGCGGCGGGAAGCTTTCTTT. Translated: CASSNATQSGTRREAFF.

This rearrangement joins TRBV5-1 to TRBJ1-2; no firm D call. The CDR3 runs 15 residues. Trimming removed 0 bases at V and 2 bases at J, with 11 bases between. Germline V gene data show CDR1 as SGHRS and CDR2 as YFSETQ. CDR3 DNA: TGCGCCAGCAGCTTGGCCTCGTCCGGCAACTATGGCTACACCTTC. This sequence encodes CASSLASSGNYGYTF.

The chain recombines TRBV27 with TRBJ2-1; D tentatively fits TRBD1 or TRBD2 (5 bases each). This CDR3 spans 15 amino acids. With 2 bases removed from V and 7 bases from J, the gap between germline ends came to 15 bases. Germline CDR1 and CDR2: MNHEY and SMNVEV (reference sequence). CDR3 nucleotide sequence: TGTGCCAGCAGTTTAAGCCCGGGGCTGGGGAATGAGCAGTTCTTC. Encoded protein: CASSLSPGLGNEQFF.

The chain is built from TRBV3-1 (or the pseudogene TRBV3-2) and TRBJ2-2, with TRBD2 matching 11 bases. With V trimmed by 4 bases and J by 4 bases, 11 bases remained unmatched. Germline V lookup: CDR1 LGHDT, CDR2 YNNKEL (reference sequence). This CDR3 is 18 amino acids long. The CDR3 bases are TGTGCCAGCAGCCTAGTGCGGGGACTAGCGGAACTCACCGGGGAGCTGTTTTTT. Amino acids: CASSLVRGLAELTGELFF.

This clone was observed a handful of times. V gene TRBV10-2 combines with J gene TRBJ1-1; D is unresolved. This CDR3 spans 13 amino acids. The germline CDR1 and CDR2 sequences are WSHSY and SAAADI. Trimming stripped 3 bases from V and 5 bases from J, with 10 bases between. The CDR3 region is CASSDNPGTEAFF. CDR3 DNA: TGCGCCAGCAGTGACAACCCCGGAACTGAAGCTTTCTTT.

A single count supports this clone. V usage is TRBV14 and J usage is TRBJ2-2; D not resolved. V lost 0 bases, J lost 3 bases, and 5 bases lay in between. Germline assignment: CDR1 SGHDN and CDR2 FVKESK. CDR3 length equals 14 residues. The CDR3 DNA follows: TGTGCCAGCAGCCAAGATCGCTACACCGGGGAGCTGTTTTTT. As protein: CASSQDRYTGELFF. Complete variable domain (other parts from reference TRBV14 and TRBJ2-2): EAGVTQFPSHSVIEKGQTVTLRCDPISGHDNLYWYRRVMGKEIKFLLHFVKESKQDESGMPNNRFLAERTGGTYSTLKVQPAELEDSGVYFCASSQDRYTGELFFGEGSRLTVL.